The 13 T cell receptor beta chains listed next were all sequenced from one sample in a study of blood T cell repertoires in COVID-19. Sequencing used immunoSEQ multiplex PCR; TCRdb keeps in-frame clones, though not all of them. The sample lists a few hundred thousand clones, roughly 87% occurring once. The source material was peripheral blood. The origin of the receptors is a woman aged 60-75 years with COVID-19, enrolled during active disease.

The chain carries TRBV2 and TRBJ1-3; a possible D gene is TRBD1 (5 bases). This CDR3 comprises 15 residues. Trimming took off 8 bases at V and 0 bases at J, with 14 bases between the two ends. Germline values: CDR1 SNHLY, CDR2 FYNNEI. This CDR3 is CASFRPDSSGNTIYF. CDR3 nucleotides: TGTGCCAGCTTCCGGCCCGACAGCTCTGGAAACACCATATATTTT.

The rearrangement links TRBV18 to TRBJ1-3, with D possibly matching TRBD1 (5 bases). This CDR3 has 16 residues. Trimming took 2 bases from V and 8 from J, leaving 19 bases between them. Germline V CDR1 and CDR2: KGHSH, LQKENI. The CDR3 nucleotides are TGTGCCAGCTCACCATCTCGGGACTCTCCTGGGGACACCATATATTTT. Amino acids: CASSPSRDSPGDTIYF.

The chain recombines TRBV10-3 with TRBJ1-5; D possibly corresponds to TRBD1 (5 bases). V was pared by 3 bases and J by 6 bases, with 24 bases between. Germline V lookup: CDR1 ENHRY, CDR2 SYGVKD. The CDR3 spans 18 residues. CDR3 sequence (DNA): TGTGCCATCAGTGATCCGGGTGCAGGGAGGGTTCGGGGTCAGCCCCAGCATTTT. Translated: CAISDPGAGRVRGQPQHF.

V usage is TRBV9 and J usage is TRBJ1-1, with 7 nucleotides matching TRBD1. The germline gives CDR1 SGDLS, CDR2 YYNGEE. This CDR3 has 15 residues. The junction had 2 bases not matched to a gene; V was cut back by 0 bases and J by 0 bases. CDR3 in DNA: TGTGCCAGCAGCGTAGGGGACAGCTTGAACACTGAAGCTTTCTTT. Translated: CASSVGDSLNTEAFF. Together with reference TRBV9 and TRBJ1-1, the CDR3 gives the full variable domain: DSGVTQTPKHLITATGQRVTLRCSPRSGDLSVYWYQQSLDQGLQFLIQYYNGEERAKGNILERFSAQQFPDLHSELNLSSLELGDSALYFCASSVGDSLNTEAFFGQGTRLTVV.

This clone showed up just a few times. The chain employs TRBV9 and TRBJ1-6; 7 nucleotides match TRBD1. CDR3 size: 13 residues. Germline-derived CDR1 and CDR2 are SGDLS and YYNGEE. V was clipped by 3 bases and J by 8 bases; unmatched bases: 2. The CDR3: CASSAGQYSPLHF. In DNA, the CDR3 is TGTGCCAGCAGCGCGGGACAGTATTCACCCCTCCACTTT. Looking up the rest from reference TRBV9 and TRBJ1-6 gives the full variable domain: DSGVTQTPKHLITATGQRVTLRCSPRSGDLSVYWYQQSLDQGLQFLIQYYNGEERAKGNILERFSAQQFPDLHSELNLSSLELGDSALYFCASSAGQYSPLHFGNGTRLTVT.

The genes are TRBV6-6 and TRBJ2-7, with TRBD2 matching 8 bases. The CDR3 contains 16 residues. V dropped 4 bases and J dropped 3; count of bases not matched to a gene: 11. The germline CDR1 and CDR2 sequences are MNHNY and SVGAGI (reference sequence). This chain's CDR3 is CASSSTGGAGGYEQYF. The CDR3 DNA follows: TGTGCCAGCAGTTCTACGGGAGGGGCGGGGGGCTACGAGCAGTACTTC.

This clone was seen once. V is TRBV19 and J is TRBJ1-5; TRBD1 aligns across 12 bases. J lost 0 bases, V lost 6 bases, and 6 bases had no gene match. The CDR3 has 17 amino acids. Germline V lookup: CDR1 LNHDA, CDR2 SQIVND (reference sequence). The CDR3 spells CASRGQGAQYSNQPQHF. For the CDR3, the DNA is TGTGCCAGTAGGGGACAGGGGGCTCAATATAGCAATCAGCCCCAGCATTTT.

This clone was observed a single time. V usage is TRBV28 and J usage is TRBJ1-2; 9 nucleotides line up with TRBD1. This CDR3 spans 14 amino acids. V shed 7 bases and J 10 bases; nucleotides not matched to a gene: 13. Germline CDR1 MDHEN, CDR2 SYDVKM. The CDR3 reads CASTPAGTGRFYTF. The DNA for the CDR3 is TGTGCCAGCACCCCGGCCGGGACAGGGAGATTCTACACCTTC.

Here the CDR3 DNA reads TGTGCCAGCGATTTGGGGACAGGGTTGCGCGGCTACACCTTC. Its protein is CASDLGTGLRGYTF. V and J are TRBV28 and TRBJ1-2; 9 bases align to TRBD1. Germline CDR1 MDHEN, CDR2 SYDVKM. This CDR3 spans 14 amino acids. J was trimmed by 8 bases and V by 8 bases; bases with no gene match: 12.

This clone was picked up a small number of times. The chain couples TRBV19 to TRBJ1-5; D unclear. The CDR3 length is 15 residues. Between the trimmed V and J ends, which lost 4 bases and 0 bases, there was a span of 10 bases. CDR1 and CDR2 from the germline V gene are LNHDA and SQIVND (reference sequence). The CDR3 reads CASSTDTYSNQPQHF. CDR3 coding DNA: TGTGCCAGTAGTACCGACACATATAGCAATCAGCCCCAGCATTTT.

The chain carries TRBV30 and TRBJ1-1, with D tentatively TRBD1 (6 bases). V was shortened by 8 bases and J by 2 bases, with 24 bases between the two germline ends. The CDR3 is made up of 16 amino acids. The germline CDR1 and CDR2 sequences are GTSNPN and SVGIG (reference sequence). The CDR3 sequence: CAPQHTAWGHNTEAFF. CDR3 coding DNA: TGTGCCCCCCAACATACGGCCTGGGGGCACAACACTGAAGCTTTCTTT.

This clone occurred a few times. CDR3 nucleotide sequence: TGCAGCACTAATTACAGGGGGCTCTCACCCCTCCACTTT. Protein product: CSTNYRGLSPLHF. The chain is built from TRBV29-1 and TRBJ1-6; 9 bases are a match to TRBD1. From germline, CDR1 is SQVTM and CDR2 ANQGSEA. The CDR3 consists of 13 residues. J was trimmed by 10 bases and V by 8 bases; bases with no gene match: 9.

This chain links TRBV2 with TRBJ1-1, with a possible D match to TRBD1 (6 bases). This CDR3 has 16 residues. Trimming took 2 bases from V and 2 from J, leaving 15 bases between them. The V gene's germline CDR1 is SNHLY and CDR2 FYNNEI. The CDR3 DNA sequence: TGTGCCAGCAGTGAACCTCCGTACAGGGCTAACACTGAAGCTTTCTTT. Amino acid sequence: CASSEPPYRANTEAFF.